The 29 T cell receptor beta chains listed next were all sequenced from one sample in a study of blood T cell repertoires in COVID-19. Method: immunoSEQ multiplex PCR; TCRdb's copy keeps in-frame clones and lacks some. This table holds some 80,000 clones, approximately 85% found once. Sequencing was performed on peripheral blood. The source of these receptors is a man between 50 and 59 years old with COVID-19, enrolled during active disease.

CDR3 DNA: TGTGCCAGCGGAGGAGGAGGACGAGCGGAGACCCAGTACTTC. The encoded protein is CASGGGGRAETQYF. The genes are TRBV28 and TRBJ2-5, with D possibly TRBD2 on 5 matching bases. Per the germline V gene, CDR1 is MDHEN and CDR2 is SYDVKM. The CDR3 runs to 14 residues. The germline V and J ends were trimmed by 8 bases and 5 bases, with 18 bases remaining between them.

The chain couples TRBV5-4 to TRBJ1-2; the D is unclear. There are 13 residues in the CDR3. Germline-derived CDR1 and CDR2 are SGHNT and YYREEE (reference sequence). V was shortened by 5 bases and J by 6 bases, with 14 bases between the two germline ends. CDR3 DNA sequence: TGTGCCAGCAGAACGTGGGCACAGAATGGCTACACCTTC. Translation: CASRTWAQNGYTF.

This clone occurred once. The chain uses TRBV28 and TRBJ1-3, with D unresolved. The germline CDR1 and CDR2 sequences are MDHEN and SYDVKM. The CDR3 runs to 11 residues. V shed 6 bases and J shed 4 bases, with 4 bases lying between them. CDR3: CASRLGNTIYF. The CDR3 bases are TGTGCCAGCAGACTCGGAAACACCATATATTTT.

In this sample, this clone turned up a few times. The DNA of the CDR3 is TGTGCCAGCAGCACCAAAGAGGGGGAGTCCTACGAGCAGTACTTC. Protein: CASSTKEGESYEQYF. The chain recombines TRBV6-5 with TRBJ2-7; D is possibly TRBD1 (6 bases). The CDR3 consists of 15 residues. Trimming took 6 bases from V and 1 from J, leaving 16 bases between them. Germline lookup yields CDR1 MNHEY and CDR2 SVGAGI.

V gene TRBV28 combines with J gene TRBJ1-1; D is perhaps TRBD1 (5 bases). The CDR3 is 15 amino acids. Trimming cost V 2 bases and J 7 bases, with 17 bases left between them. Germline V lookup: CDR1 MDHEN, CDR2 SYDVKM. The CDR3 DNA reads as TGTGCCAGCAGTTTAGATAGTTCGTCGGGGGATGAAGCTTTCTTT. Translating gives CASSLDSSSGDEAFF.

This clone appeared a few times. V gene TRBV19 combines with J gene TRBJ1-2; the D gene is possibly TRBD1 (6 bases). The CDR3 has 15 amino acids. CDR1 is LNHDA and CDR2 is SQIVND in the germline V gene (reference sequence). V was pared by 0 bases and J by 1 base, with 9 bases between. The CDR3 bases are TGTGCCAGTAGTATAGATGGCAGGGGTAACTATGGCTACACCTTC. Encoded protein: CASSIDGRGNYGYTF.

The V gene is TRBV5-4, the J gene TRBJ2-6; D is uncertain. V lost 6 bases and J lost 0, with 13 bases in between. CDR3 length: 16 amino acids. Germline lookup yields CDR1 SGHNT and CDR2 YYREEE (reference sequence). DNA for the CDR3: TGTGCCAGCATGTACCCCCCGGGCTCTGGGGCCAACGTCCTGACTTTC. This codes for CASMYPPGSGANVLTF.

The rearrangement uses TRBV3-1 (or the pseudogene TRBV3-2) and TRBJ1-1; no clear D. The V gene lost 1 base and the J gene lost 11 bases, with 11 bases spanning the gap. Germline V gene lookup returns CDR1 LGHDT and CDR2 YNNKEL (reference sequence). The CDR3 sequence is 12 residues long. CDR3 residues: CASSQALSIAFF. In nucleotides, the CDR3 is TGTGCCAGCAGCCAAGCTCTTAGCATCGCTTTCTTT.

CDR3: CASSPGGQGSLGQPQHF. The CDR3 DNA reads as TGTGCCAGTAGCCCGGGGGGGCAGGGCTCCCTTGGACAGCCCCAGCATTTT. This chain links TRBV19 with TRBJ1-5, with D tentatively TRBD1 (6 bases). CDR3 size: 17 residues. Trimming shortened V by 6 bases and J by 7 bases, and 25 bases separated the two germline ends. Germline V gives CDR1 LNHDA, CDR2 SQIVND (reference sequence).

CDR3: CASSLVDSRETQYF. CDR3 DNA: TGTGCCAGCAGCTTGGTGGACAGCCGGGAGACCCAGTACTTC. V and J are TRBV5-6 and TRBJ2-5; possible D gene TRBD1, 6 bases. The V end was cut by 0 bases, the J end by 5 bases, with 11 bases between. Germline-derived CDR1 and CDR2 are SGHDT and YYEEEE. The CDR3 covers 14 residues.

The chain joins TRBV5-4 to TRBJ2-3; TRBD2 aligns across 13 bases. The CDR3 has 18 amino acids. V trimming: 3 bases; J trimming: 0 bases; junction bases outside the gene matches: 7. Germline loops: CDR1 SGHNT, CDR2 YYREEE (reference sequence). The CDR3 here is CASSSPGLAGASTDTQYF. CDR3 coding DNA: TGTGCCAGCAGCTCGCCAGGACTAGCGGGAGCCAGCACAGATACGCAGTATTTT.

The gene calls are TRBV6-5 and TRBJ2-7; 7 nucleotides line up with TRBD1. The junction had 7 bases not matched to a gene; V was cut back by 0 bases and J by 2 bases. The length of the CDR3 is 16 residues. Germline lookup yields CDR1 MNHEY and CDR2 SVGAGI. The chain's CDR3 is CASSYSLGTATYEQYF. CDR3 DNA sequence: TGTGCCAGCAGTTACTCGCTAGGGACAGCAACCTACGAGCAGTACTTC.

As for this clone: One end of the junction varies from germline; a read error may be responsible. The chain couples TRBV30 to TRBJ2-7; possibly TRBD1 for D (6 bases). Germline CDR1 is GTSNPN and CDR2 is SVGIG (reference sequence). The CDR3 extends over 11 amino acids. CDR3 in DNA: TGTGCCTGGAGTGTACAGGGCAGGGGATTCTTC. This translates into CAWSVQGRGFF.

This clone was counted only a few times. The CDR3 region is CAWNPGSGVGNTIYF. DNA for the CDR3: TGTGCCTGGAATCCCGGGTCAGGGGTTGGAAACACCATATATTTT. The chain has TRBV30 and TRBJ1-3; perhaps TRBD1 as D (6 bases). This CDR3 region has 15 residues. Trimming removed 4 bases from V and 3 bases from J, with 16 bases in between. CDR1 GTSNPN and CDR2 SVGIG come from the germline V gene (reference sequence).

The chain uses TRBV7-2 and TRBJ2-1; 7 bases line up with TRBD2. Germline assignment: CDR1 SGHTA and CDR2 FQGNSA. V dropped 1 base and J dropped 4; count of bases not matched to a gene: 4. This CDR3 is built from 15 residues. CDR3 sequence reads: CASSLGGSVYNEQFF. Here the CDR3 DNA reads TGTGCCAGCAGCTTAGGCGGGAGTGTTTACAATGAGCAGTTCTTC.

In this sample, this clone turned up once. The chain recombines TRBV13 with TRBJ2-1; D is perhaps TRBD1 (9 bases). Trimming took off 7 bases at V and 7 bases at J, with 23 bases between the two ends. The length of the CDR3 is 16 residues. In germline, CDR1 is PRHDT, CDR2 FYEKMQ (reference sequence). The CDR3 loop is CASTLRGTGTSNEQFF. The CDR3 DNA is TGTGCCAGCACCCTTAGGGGGACAGGGACTAGTAATGAGCAGTTCTTC. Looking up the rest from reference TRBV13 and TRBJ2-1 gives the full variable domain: AAGVIQSPRHLIKEKRETATLKCYPIPRHDTVYWYQQGPGQDPQFLISFYEKMQSDKGSIPDRFSAQQFSDYHSELNMSSLELGDSALYFCASTLRGTGTSNEQFFGPGTRLTVL.

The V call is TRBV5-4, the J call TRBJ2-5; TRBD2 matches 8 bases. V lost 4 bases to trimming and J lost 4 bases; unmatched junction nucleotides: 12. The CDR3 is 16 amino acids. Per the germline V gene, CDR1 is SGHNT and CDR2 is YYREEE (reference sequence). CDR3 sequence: CASSPDPGTSGETQYF. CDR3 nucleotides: TGTGCCAGCAGCCCAGACCCCGGGACTAGTGGAGAGACCCAGTACTTC.

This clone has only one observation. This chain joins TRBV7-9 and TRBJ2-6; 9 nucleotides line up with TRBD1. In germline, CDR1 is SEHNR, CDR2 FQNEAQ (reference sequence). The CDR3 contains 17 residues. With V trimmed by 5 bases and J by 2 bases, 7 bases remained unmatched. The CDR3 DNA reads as TGTGCCAGCAGCCGACGCGGGGACAGGGCTGGGGCCAACGTCCTGACTTTC. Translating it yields CASSRRGDRAGANVLTF.

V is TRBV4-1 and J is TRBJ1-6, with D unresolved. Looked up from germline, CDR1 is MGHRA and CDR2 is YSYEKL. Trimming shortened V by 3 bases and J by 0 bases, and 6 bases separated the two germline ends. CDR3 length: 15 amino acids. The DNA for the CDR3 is TGCGCCAGCAGCCAGGGCCTCTCCTATAATTCACCCCTCCACTTT. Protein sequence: CASSQGLSYNSPLHF.

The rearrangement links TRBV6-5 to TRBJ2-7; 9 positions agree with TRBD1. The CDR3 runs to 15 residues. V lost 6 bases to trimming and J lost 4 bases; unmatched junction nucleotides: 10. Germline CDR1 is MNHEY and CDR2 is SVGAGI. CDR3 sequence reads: CASRPTGTGNYEQYF. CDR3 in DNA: TGTGCCAGCAGACCCACCGGGACAGGGAATTACGAGCAGTACTTC.

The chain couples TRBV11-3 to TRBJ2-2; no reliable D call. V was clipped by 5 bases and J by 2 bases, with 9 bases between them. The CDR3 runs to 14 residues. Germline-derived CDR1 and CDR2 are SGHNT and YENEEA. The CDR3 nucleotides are TGTGCCAGCAGCCTATTTACCAACACCGGGGAGCTGTTTTTT. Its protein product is CASSLFTNTGELFF.

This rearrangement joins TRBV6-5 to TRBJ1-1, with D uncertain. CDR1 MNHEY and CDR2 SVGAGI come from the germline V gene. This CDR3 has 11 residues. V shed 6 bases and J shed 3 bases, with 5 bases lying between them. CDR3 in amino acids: CASSRDTEAFF. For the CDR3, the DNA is TGTGCCAGCAGCCGGGACACTGAAGCTTTCTTT.

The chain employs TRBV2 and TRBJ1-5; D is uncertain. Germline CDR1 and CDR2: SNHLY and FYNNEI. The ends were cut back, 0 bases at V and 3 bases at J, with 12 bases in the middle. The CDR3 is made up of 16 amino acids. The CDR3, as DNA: TGTGCCAGCAGTGAAGCGAGCAGGTTCGACAATCAGCCCCAGCATTTT. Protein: CASSEASRFDNQPQHF.

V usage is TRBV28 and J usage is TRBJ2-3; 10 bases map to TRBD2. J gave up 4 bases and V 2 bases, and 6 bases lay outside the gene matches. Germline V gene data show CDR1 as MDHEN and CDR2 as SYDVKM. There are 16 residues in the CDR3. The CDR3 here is CASSLTGLATSDTQYF. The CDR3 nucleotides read TGTGCCAGCAGTTTAACGGGACTAGCGACGTCAGATACGCAGTATTTT.

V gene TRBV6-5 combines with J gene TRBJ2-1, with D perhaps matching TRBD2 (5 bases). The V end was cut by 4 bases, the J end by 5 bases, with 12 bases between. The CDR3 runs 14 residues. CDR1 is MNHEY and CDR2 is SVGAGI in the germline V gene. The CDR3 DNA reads TGTGCCAGCAGTTCGAGGACGGGAAACAATGAGCAGTTCTTC. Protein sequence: CASSSRTGNNEQFF.

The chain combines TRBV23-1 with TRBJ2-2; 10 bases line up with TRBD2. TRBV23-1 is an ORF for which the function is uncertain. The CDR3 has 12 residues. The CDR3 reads CPSGRITGELFF. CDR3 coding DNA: TGCCCTAGCGGGAGAATAACCGGGGAGCTGTTTTTT.

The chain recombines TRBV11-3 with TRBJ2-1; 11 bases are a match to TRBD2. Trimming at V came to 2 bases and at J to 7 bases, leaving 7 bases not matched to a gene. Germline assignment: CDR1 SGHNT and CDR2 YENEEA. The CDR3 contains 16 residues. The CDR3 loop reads CASSLSLAGGHNEQFF. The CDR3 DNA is TGTGCCAGCAGCTTATCCCTAGCGGGAGGTCATAATGAGCAGTTCTTC. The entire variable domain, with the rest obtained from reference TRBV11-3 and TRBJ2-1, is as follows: EAGVVQSPRYKIIEKKQPVAFWCNPISGHNTLYWYLQNLGQGPELLIRYENEEAVDDSQLPKDRFSAERLKGVDSTLKIQPAELGDSAVYLCASSLSLAGGHNEQFFGPGTRLTVL.

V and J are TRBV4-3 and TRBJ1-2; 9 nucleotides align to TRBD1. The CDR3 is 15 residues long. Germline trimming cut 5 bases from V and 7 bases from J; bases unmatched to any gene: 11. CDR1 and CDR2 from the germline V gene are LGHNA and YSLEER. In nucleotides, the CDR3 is TGCGCCAGCAGCGAGTCCGGGACAGGGAATGGTGGCTACACCTTC. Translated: CASSESGTGNGGYTF.

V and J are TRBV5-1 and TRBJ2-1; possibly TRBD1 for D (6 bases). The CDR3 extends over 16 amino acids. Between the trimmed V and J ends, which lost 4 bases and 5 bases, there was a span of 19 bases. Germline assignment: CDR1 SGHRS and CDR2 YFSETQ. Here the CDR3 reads CASSPLRGLTHNEQFF. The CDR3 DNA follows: TGCGCCAGCAGCCCACTCAGGGGCCTGACACACAATGAGCAGTTCTTC.